This T cell receptor beta chain was sequenced during a study of T cell responses to AZD1222 COVID-19 vaccine. The study's findings and limits: Only a handful of people who got AZD1222 tested seropositive at baseline. The study reported that nearly half of spike-specific TCRs target unmutated variant regions. Spike regions recognized by vaccine-associated CD4 TCRs spanned the protein, led by 160-218 and 743-854. Researchers took repertoire samples only after the peak T cell response had come.

TCRdb keeps only in-frame clones here, not all; method: immunoSEQ multiplex PCR. This repertoire shows approximately 110,000 clones, over 75% found once; its top ten account for over 5%. CDR1 SGDLS and CDR2 YYNGEE come from the germline V gene. Germline trimming cut 1 base from V and 2 bases from J; bases unmatched to any gene: 11. The CDR3 contains 19 residues. With respect to this clone: No antigen is known for it.

This chain links TRBV9 with TRBJ2-5, with TRBD2 matching over 13 bases. The specimen comprised peripheral blood, sampled on day 0 of AZD1222 vaccination. This sequence was found in an adult in good health. The CDR3 sequence is CASSVRPGLAGTKQETQYF. The CDR3 nucleotides are TGTGCCAGCAGCGTAAGACCGGGACTAGCGGGGACTAAGCAAGAGACCCAGTACTTC.